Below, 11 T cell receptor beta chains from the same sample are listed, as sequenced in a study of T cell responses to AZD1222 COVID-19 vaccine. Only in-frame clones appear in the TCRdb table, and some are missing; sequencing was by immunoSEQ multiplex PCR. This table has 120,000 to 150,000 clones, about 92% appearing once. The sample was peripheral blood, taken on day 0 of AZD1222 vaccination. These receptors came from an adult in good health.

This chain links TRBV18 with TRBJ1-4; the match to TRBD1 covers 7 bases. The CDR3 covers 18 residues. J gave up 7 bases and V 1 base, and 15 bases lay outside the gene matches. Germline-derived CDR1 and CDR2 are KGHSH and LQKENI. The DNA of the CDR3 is TGTGCCAGCTCACCACGTAACAGGGGAAGTAGTGTTGGTGAAAAACTGTTTTTT. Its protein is CASSPRNRGSSVGEKLFF.

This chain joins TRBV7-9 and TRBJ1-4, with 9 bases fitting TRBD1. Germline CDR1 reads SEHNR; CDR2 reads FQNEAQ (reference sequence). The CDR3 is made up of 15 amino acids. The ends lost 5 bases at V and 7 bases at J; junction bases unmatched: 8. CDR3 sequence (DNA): TGTGCCAGCAGCCCCTGGACAGGGGCTGGTGAAAAACTGTTTTTT. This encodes CASSPWTGAGEKLFF.

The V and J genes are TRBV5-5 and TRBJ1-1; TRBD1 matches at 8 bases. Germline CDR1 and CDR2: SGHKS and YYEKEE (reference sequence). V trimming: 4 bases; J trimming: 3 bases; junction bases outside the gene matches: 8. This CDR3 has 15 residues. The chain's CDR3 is CASSHSRGPDTEAFF. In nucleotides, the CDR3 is TGTGCCAGCAGCCACTCCAGGGGGCCGGACACTGAAGCTTTCTTT. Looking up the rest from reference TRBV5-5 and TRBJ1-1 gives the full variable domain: DAGVTQSPTHLIKTRGQQVTLRCSPISGHKSVSWYQQVLGQGPQFIFQYYEKEERGRGNFPDRFSARQFPNYSSELNVNALLLGDSALYLCASSHSRGPDTEAFFGQGTRLTVV.

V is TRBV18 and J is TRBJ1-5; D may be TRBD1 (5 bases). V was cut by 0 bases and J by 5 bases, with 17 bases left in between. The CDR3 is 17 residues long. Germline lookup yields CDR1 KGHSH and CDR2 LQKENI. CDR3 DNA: TGTGCCAGCTCACCACCTGGTACGACCTCGGGACATCAGCCCCAGCATTTT. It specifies CASSPPGTTSGHQPQHF.

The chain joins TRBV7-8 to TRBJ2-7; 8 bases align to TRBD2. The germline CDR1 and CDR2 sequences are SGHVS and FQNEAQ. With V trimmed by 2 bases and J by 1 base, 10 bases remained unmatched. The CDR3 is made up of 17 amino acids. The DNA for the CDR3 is TGTGCCAGCAGCTTACAATCGAGCACTAGCGGTTCCTACGAGCAGTACTTC. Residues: CASSLQSSTSGSYEQYF. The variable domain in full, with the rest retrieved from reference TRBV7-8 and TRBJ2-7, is GAGVSQSPRYKVAKRGQDVALRCDPISGHVSLFWYQQALGQGPEFLTYFQNEAQLDKSGLPSDRFFAERPEGSVSTLKIQRTQQEDSAVYLCASSLQSSTSGSYEQYFGPGTRLTVT.

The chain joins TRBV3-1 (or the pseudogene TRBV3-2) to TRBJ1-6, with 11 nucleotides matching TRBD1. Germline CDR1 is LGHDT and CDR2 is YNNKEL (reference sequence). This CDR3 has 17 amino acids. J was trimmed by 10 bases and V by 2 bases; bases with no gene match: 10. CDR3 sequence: CASSQTGGTGGKSPLHF. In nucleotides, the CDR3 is TGTGCCAGCAGCCAAACTGGGGGGACAGGGGGTAAATCACCCCTCCACTTT.

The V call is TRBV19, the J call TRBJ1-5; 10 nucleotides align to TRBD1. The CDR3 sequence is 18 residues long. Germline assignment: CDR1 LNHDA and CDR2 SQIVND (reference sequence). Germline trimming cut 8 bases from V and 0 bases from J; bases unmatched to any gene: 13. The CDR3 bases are TGTGCCAGTTCCCCGGGACAGGGGAATCCTTATAGCAATCAGCCCCAGCATTTT. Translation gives CASSPGQGNPYSNQPQHF.

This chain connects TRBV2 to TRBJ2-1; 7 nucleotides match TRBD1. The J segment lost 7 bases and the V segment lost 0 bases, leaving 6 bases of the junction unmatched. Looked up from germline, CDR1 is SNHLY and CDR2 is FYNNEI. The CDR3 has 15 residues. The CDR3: CASSEATTGSNEQFF. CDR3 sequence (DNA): TGTGCCAGCAGTGAAGCTACGACAGGGTCTAATGAGCAGTTCTTC.

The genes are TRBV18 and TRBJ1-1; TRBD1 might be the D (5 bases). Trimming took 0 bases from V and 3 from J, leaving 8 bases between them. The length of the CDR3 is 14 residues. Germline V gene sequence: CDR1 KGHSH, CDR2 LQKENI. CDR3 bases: TGTGCCAGCTCACCACCGGTGGGGGACACTGAAGCTTTCTTT. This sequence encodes CASSPPVGDTEAFF.

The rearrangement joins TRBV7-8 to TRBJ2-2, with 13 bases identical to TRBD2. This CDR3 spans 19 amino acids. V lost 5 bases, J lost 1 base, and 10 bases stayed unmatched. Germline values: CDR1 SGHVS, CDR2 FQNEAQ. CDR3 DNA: TGTGCCAGCAGCCCCTACGGGACTAGCGGGGCCATGAACACCGGGGAGCTGTTTTTT. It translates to CASSPYGTSGAMNTGELFF.

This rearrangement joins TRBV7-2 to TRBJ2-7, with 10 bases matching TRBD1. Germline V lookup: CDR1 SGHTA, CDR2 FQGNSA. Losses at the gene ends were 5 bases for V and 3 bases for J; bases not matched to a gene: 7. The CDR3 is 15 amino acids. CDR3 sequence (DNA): TGTGCCAGCAGCACCGGACAGGGGGGCCTCTACGAGCAGTACTTC. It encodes CASSTGQGGLYEQYF. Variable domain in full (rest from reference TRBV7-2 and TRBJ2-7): GAGVSQSPSNKVTEKGKDVELRCDPISGHTALYWYRQSLGQGLEFLIYFQGNSAPDKSGLPSDRFSAERTGGSVSTLTIQRTQQEDSAVYLCASSTGQGGLYEQYFGPGTRLTVT.